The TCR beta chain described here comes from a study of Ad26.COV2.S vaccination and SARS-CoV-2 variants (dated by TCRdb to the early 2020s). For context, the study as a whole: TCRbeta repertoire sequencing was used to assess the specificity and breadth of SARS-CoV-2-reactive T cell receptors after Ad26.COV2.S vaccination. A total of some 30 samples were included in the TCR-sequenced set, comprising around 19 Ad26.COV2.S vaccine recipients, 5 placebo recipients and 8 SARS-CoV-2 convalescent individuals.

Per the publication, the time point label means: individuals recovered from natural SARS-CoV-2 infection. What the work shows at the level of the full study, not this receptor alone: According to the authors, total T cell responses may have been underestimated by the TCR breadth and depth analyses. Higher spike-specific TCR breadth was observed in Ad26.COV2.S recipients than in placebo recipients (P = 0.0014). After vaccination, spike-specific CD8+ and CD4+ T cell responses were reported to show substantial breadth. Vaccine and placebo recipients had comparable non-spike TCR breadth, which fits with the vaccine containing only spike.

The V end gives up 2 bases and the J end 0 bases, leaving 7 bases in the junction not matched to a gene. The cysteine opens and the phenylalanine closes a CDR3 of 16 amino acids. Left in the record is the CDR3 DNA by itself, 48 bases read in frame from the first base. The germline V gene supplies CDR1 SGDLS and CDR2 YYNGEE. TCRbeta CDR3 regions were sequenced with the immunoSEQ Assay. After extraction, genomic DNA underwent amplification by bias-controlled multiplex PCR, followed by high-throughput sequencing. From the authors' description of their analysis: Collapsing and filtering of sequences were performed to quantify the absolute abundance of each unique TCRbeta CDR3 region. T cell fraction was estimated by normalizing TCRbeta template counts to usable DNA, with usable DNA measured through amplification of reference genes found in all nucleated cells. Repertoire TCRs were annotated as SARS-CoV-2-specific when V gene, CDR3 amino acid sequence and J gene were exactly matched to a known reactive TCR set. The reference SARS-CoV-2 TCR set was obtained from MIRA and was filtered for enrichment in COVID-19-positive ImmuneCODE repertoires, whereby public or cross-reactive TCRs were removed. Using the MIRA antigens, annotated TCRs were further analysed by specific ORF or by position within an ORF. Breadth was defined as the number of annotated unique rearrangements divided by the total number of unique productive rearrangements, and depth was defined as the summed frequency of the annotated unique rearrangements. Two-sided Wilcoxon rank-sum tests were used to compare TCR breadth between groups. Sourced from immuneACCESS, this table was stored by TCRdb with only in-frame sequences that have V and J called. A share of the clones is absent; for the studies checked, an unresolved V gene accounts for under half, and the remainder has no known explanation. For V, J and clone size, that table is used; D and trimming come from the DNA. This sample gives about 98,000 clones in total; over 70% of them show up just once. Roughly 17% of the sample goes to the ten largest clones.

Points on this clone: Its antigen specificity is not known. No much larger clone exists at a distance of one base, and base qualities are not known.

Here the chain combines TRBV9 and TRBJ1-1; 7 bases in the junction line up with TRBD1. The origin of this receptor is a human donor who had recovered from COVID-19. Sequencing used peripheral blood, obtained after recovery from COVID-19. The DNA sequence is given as TGTGCCAGCAGCGTTGGAACAGGGGCCATGAACACTGAAGCTTTCTTT. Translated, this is CASSVGTGAMNTEAFF.